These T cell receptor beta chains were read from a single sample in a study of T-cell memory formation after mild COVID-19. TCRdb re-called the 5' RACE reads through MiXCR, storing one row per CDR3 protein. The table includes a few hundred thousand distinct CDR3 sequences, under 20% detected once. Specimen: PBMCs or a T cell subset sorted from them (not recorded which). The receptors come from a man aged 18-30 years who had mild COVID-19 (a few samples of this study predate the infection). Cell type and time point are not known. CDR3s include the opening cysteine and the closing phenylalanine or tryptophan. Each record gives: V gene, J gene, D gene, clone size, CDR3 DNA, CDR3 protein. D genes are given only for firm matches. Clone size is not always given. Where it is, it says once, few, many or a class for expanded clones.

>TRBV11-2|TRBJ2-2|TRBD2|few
TGTGCCAGCAGTTTAAACCCGTACAGCGGGGTGGACCCCGGAGGGGAGCTGTTTTTT
CASSLNPYSGVDPGGELFF
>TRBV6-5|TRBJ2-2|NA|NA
TGTGCCAGCAGTTACTCCGCCTGGCAGGGCGGTGGCACCGGGGAGCTGTTTTTT
CASSYSAWQGGGTGELFF
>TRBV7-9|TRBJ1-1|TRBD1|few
TGTGCCAGCAGCGTAACAGGGGGGAACACTGAAGCTTTCTTT
CASSVTGGNTEAFF
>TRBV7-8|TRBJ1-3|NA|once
TGTGCCAGCAGCTTAGAATGGAGTTACGGAAACACCATATATTTT
CASSLEWSYGNTIYF
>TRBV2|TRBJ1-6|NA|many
TGTGCCAGCAGTGAGACGAGGTCCCGGAATTCACCCCTCCACTTT
CASSETRSRNSPLHF
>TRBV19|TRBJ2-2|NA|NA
TGTGCCAGTAGTATGGGGGCACAGGGAATCACCGGGGAGCTGTTTTTT
CASSMGAQGITGELFF
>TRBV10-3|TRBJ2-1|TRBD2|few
TGTGCCATCAGTGCTGGACCAGCGGGGGGGCAGGGTTATGAGCAGTTCTTC
CAISAGPAGGQGYEQFF
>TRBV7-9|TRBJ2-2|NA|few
TGTGCCAGCAGCCCCGGGACTCAGAACACCGGGGAGCTGTTTTTT
CASSPGTQNTGELFF
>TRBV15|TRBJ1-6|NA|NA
TGTGCCACCAGCAGAGATCCGAATTCACCCCTCCACTTT
CATSRDPNSPLHF
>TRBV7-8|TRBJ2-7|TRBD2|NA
TGTGCCAGCAGCCCGGGGCCCAGCGGGGGGGCGGGGCAGTACTTC
CASSPGPSGGAGQYF
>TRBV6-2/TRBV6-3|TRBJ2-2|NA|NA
TGTGCCAGCAATCTTGGGGACGGCACCGGGGAGCTGTTTTTT
CASNLGDGTGELFF
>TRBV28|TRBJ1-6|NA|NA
TGTGCCAGCAGTTTTGTGTACAGAGATTCACCCCTCCACTTT
CASSFVYRDSPLHF
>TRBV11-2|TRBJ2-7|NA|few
TGTGCCAGCAGCTTTGAGGGTTTCTACGAGCAGTACTTC
CASSFEGFYEQYF
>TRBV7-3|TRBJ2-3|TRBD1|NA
TGTGCCAGCAGCCGTCCCGGGACAGGCCCAGATACGCAGTATTTT
CASSRPGTGPDTQYF
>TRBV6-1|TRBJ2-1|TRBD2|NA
TGTGCCAGCAGTGGGACTAGCGGGGGCTACACTGAGCAGTTCTTC
CASSGTSGGYTEQFF
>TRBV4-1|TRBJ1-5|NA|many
TGCGCCAGCAGCCAAAGGTGGACAAGCAATCAGCCCCAGCATTTT
CASSQRWTSNQPQHF
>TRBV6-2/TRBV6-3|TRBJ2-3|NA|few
TGTGCCAGCAGTTCGACCCGCACAGATACGCAGTATTTT
CASSSTRTDTQYF
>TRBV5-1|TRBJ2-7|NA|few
TGCGCCAGCAGCCCCCGGACTACCTACTACGAGCAGTACTTC
CASSPRTTYYEQYF
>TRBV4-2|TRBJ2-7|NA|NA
TGTGCCAGCAGCCTCCCCCCCGCGCGGGGGCCCTACGAGCAGTACTTC
CASSLPPARGPYEQYF
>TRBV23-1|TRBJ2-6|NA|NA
TGCGCCAGCAGTCACCCGGATCTCTCTGGGGCCAACGTCCTGACTTTC
CASSHPDLSGANVLTF
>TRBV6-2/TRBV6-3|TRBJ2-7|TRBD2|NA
TGTGCCAGCAGCCGGAACGGACGCGGGGGTTCCTACGAGCAGTACTTC
CASSRNGRGGSYEQYF
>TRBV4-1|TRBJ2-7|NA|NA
TGCGCCAGCAGCCCCCGGGGGAACGAGCAGTACTTC
CASSPRGNEQYF
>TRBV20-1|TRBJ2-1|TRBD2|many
TGCAGTGCTAGGCCCCTAGCGGTCTCCTACAATGAGCAGTTCTTC
CSARPLAVSYNEQFF
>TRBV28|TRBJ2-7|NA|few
TGTGCCAGCAGTTCACAAATTCAGGAGCAGTACTTC
CASSSQIQEQYF
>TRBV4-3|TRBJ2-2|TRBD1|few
TGCGCCAGCAGCCAAGATATGTCAGGGGGCGACACCGGGGAGCTGTTTTTT
CASSQDMSGGDTGELFF
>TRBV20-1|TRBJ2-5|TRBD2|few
TGCAGTGCCAGAGAGCGGGGAGTAAACCAAGAGACCCAGTACTTC
CSARERGVNQETQYF
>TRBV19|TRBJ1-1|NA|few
TGTGCCAGTAGGGGCCGGGACACGGGGACTGAAGCTTTCTTT
CASRGRDTGTEAFF
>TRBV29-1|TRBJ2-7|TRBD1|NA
TGCAGCGTAGATACCGGGACAGGGGGAGGCGAGCAGTACTTC
CSVDTGTGGGEQYF
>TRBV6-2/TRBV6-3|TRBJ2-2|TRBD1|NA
TGTGCCAGCAGTTACTCGAACAGGGGATTCACCGGGGAGCTGTTTTTT
CASSYSNRGFTGELFF
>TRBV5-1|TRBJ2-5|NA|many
TGCGCCAGCAGCTCCACAGGGATAGAGACCCAGTACTTC
CASSSTGIETQYF
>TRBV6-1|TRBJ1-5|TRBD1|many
TGTGCCGGCAGGACAGGAGCCAATCAGCCCCAGCATTTT
CAGRTGANQPQHF
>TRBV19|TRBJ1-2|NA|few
TGTGCCAGTAGGGCGGAAAAAGTAGGTGGCTACACCTTC
CASRAEKVGGYTF
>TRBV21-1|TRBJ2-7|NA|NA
TGTGCCAGCACCATCATCTACGAGCAGTACTTC
CASTIIYEQYF
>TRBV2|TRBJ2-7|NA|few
TGTGCCAGCAAACCAACGGGATACGAGCAGTACTTC
CASKPTGYEQYF
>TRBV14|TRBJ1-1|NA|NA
TGTGCCAGCAGCCCGGCCTCCGACGGAAACACTGAAGCTTTCTTT
CASSPASDGNTEAFF
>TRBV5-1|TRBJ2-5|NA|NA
TGCGCCAGCCAAGGGGATTACAAGGGTATCGAGACCCAGTACTTC
CASQGDYKGIETQYF
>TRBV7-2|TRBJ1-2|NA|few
TGTGCCAGCACCCTCGACTATGGCTACACCTTC
CASTLDYGYTF
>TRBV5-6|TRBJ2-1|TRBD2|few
TGTGCCAGCAGCTTGGACCCTAGCGGGGGGGTGTTCGGCTCCTACAATGAGCAGTTCTTC
CASSLDPSGGVFGSYNEQFF
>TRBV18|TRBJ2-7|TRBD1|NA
TGTGCCAGCTCACCAGGGACAGGGCAAGAGCAGTACTTC
CASSPGTGQEQYF
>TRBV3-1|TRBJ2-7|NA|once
TGTGCCAGCAGCCCAGCGAGGGGCTCCTACGAGCAGTACTTC
CASSPARGSYEQYF
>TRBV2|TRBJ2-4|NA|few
TGTGCCAGCACCACGAATCGGGGGGCGATCAAAAACATTCAGTACTTC
CASTTNRGAIKNIQYF
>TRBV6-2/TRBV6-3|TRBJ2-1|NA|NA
TGTGCCAGCAGTTACTTCGCGGGGAACCACAATGAGCAGTTCTTC
CASSYFAGNHNEQFF